These 26 T cell receptor beta chains came from one sample sequenced in a study of blood T cell repertoires in COVID-19 (dated by TCRdb to 2020 to 2021). The method was the immunoSEQ multiplex PCR assay. TCRdb holds this immuneACCESS table with in-frame rearrangements only. Some clones are missing; in checked studies, unresolved V genes explain under half, and the rest has no known cause. In all, the sample holds some 98,000 clones, and 70% to 85% of those were seen once. About 11% of the sample rests with the top ten. Sequencing input: peripheral blood. Every receptor here comes from a man between 65 and 85 years old with active or convalescent COVID-19.

The chain joins TRBV14 to TRBJ2-7; D perhaps matches TRBD1 (5 bases). V shed 1 base and J shed 2 bases, with 12 bases lying between them. CDR3 length equals 15 residues. CDR1 and CDR2 (germline): SGHDN, FVKESK. This chain's CDR3 is CASSQVGRATYEQYF. The CDR3 DNA follows: TGTGCCAGCAGCCAAGTCGGCAGGGCTACCTACGAGCAGTACTTC.

The chain combines TRBV24-1 with TRBJ2-3; D gene unclear. This CDR3 contains 13 residues. V lost 4 bases, J lost 4 bases, and 8 bases lay in between. Looked up from germline, CDR1 is KGHDR and CDR2 is SFDVKD. CDR3 nucleotide sequence: TGTGCCACCAGTGAGGGCTGGGCAGATACGCAGTATTTT. Residues: CATSEGWADTQYF.

The V call is TRBV3-1 (or the pseudogene TRBV3-2), the J call TRBJ2-7; perhaps TRBD2 as D (6 bases). CDR3 length equals 14 residues. The germline gives CDR1 LGHDT, CDR2 YNNKEL (reference sequence). V lost 4 bases, J lost 2 bases, and 12 bases lay in between. The CDR3: CASSRGTTAYEQYF. In DNA, the CDR3 is TGTGCCAGCAGCCGCGGGACCACGGCCTACGAGCAGTACTTC.

The gene calls are TRBV6-6 and TRBJ2-5, with no clear D. The V gene's germline CDR1 is MNHNY and CDR2 SVGAGI (reference sequence). The CDR3 covers 13 residues. Trimming stripped 5 bases from V and 5 bases from J, with 12 bases between. CDR3 nucleotide sequence: TGTGCCAGCAGTATGGTCAGGTCCGAGACCCAGTACTTC. This codes for CASSMVRSETQYF.

This chain connects TRBV6-5 to TRBJ2-5, with TRBD1 matching 8 bases. Per germline, CDR1 MNHEY and CDR2 SVGAGI. The length of the CDR3 is 14 residues. With 2 bases clipped from V and 5 bases from J, the junction kept 4 bases outside the gene matches. CDR3 DNA sequence: TGTGCCAGCAGTTACCAAAGACAGGGGGAGACCCAGTACTTC. Its protein is CASSYQRQGETQYF.

The V and J genes are TRBV28 and TRBJ2-5; tentative D call: TRBD1 (6 bases). V lost 5 bases and J lost 4, with 17 bases in between. The germline V gene encodes CDR1 MDHEN and CDR2 SYDVKM. The CDR3 has 15 residues. The DNA of the CDR3 is TGTGCCAGCAGTCCGGCCGGGACAACAATAGAGACCCAGTACTTC. Its protein product is CASSPAGTTIETQYF.

This clone was detected a few times. The V call is TRBV12-3 or TRBV12-4, the J call TRBJ1-2; 7 bases line up with TRBD1. The V and J ends lost 8 bases and 7 bases, in that order; junction bases with no gene match: 10. This CDR3 comprises 13 residues. As DNA, the CDR3 is TGTGCCAGCGCTACAGGGGCCCCTCTTGGCTACACCTTC. Encoded protein: CASATGAPLGYTF.

This chain uses TRBV13 with TRBJ2-1, with D possibly being TRBD2 (6 bases). V dropped 5 bases and J dropped 6 bases, with 17 bases sitting between them. The CDR3 extends over 15 amino acids. Germline V gene lookup returns CDR1 PRHDT and CDR2 FYEKMQ (reference sequence). CDR3 sequence (DNA): TGTGCCAGCAGCCGTTTAGCGGCCCGCGGCAATGAGCAGTTCTTC. Translation: CASSRLAARGNEQFF.

This rearrangement joins TRBV7-3 to TRBJ2-1; D is perhaps TRBD2 (6 bases). CDR3 size: 15 residues. The V end lost 5 bases, the J end lost 4 bases, and 15 bases lay between the germline ends. Germline CDR1 and CDR2: SGHTA and FQGTGA. The CDR3 DNA reads TGTGCCAGCAGCCTCGGTGGTGGGGGGTACAATGAGCAGTTCTTC. This encodes CASSLGGGGYNEQFF.

This clone occurred once. The V gene is TRBV9, the J gene TRBJ1-2, with D uncertain. The CDR3 is 14 residues long. Germline loops: CDR1 SGDLS, CDR2 YYNGEE. V lost 4 bases and J 4 bases, leaving 14 bases between the germline ends. CDR3 sequence (DNA): TGTGCCAGCAGCAAACGAGGAGAGGGCTATGGCTACACCTTC. This encodes CASSKRGEGYGYTF.

The V and J genes are TRBV4-1 and TRBJ1-2; the match to TRBD1 covers 10 bases. This CDR3 contains 15 residues. V was pared by 4 bases and J by 3 bases, with 5 bases of the junction left unmatched. CDR1 MGHRA and CDR2 YSYEKL come from the germline V gene. CDR3 loop: CASSPDRGRDYGYTF. The CDR3 bases are TGCGCCAGCAGCCCTGACAGGGGGCGCGACTATGGCTACACCTTC.

This sequence joins TRBV9 and TRBJ2-1; 10 bases align to TRBD2. Per the germline V gene, CDR1 is SGDLS and CDR2 is YYNGEE. CDR3 length equals 15 residues. V gave up 0 bases and J gave up 8 bases; unmatched junction bases: 5. CDR3 residues: CASSVESGGAYEQFF. CDR3 sequence (DNA): TGTGCCAGCAGCGTAGAAAGCGGGGGGGCATATGAGCAGTTCTTC.

This chain joins TRBV11-3 and TRBJ2-1; 7 positions match TRBD2. Germline V gene sequence: CDR1 SGHNT, CDR2 YENEEA. This CDR3 spans 15 amino acids. V shed 5 bases, J shed 3 bases, and the junction held 7 bases outside the gene matches. CDR3 sequence: CASSKSGALYNEQFF. The CDR3 DNA follows: TGTGCCAGCAGCAAGAGCGGGGCCCTCTACAATGAGCAGTTCTTC. Filled out from reference TRBV11-3 and TRBJ2-1, the complete variable domain reads EAGVVQSPRYKIIEKKQPVAFWCNPISGHNTLYWYLQNLGQGPELLIRYENEEAVDDSQLPKDRFSAERLKGVDSTLKIQPAELGDSAVYLCASSKSGALYNEQFFGPGTRLTVL.

The chain links TRBV5-6 to TRBJ1-6, with 7 bases identical to TRBD1. J lost 10 bases, V lost 4 bases, and 5 bases had no gene match. This CDR3 is 13 amino acids long. Germline CDR1 SGHDT, CDR2 YYEEEE. CDR3 in amino acids: CASSDRERSPLHF. In DNA, the CDR3 is TGTGCCAGCAGCGACAGGGAAAGGTCACCCCTCCACTTT.

The chain has TRBV5-6 and TRBJ2-5; TRBD1 agrees at 9 bases. Germline CDR1 SGHDT, CDR2 YYEEEE. V shed 2 bases, J shed 2 bases, and the junction held 4 bases outside the gene matches. The CDR3 is made up of 15 amino acids. In nucleotides, the CDR3 is TGTGCCAGCAGCTTAGACAGGGGGTATCAAGAGACCCAGTACTTC. Amino acid sequence: CASSLDRGYQETQYF.

The chain employs TRBV5-1 and TRBJ2-1; 9 bases fit TRBD2. Germline-derived CDR1 and CDR2 are SGHRS and YFSETQ. CDR3 length: 17 residues. J lost 7 bases, V lost 8 bases, and 19 bases had no gene match. CDR3 DNA sequence: TGCGCCAGTCAGCAGGGAGGAGCGCGGGGGGGCGGAAATGAGCAGTTCTTC. Translated: CASQQGGARGGGNEQFF.

V and J are TRBV6-5 and TRBJ2-3, with a possible D match to TRBD1 (5 bases). The germline V and J ends were trimmed by 2 bases and 2 bases, with 8 bases remaining between them. CDR3 length: 14 amino acids. CDR1 and CDR2 from the germline V gene are MNHEY and SVGAGI. CDR3 DNA sequence: TGTGCCAGCAGTTACCGACAGTCCACAGATACGCAGTATTTT. Its protein is CASSYRQSTDTQYF.

V usage is TRBV5-4 and J usage is TRBJ2-5, with 7 bases aligning to TRBD2. The J segment lost 4 bases and the V segment lost 8 bases, leaving 5 bases of the junction unmatched. This CDR3 is 12 amino acids long. Germline V gene sequence: CDR1 SGHNT, CDR2 YYREEE (reference sequence). CDR3 DNA: TGTGCCAGTCAAAGGGAGGGAGAGACCCAGTACTTC. Translated: CASQREGETQYF.

The chain carries TRBV7-2 and TRBJ1-2, with 7 nucleotides matching TRBD1. CDR3 size: 14 residues. The V gene end was trimmed by 1 base and the J gene end by 4 bases; junction bases not matched to a gene: 3. Germline loops: CDR1 SGHTA, CDR2 FQGNSA. CDR3 residues: CASSLVGGVYGYTF. In DNA form, the CDR3 reads TGTGCCAGCAGCTTAGTAGGGGGCGTCTATGGCTACACCTTC.

The rearrangement joins TRBV2 to TRBJ2-3; a possible D gene is TRBD2 (5 bases). From germline, CDR1 is SNHLY and CDR2 FYNNEI. The length of the CDR3 is 16 residues. The germline V and J ends were trimmed by 2 bases and 5 bases, with 17 bases remaining between them. This CDR3 reads CASSELASRSLDTQYF. Written as DNA, the CDR3 is TGTGCCAGCAGTGAATTGGCTAGCCGGAGTCTAGATACGCAGTATTTT. The variable domain in full, with the rest retrieved from reference TRBV2 and TRBJ2-3, is EPEVTQTPSHQVTQMGQEVILRCVPISNHLYFYWYRQILGQKVEFLVSFYNNEISEKSEIFDDQFSVERPDGSNFTLKIRSTKLEDSAMYFCASSELASRSLDTQYFGPGTRLTVL.

The chain is built from TRBV19 and TRBJ2-6; D may be TRBD2 (5 bases). The V end lost 7 bases, the J end lost 1 base, and 11 bases lay between the germline ends. CDR1 is LNHDA, CDR2 SQIVND, per germline (reference sequence). The CDR3 runs to 15 residues. CDR3 in amino acids: CASTRTGSGANVLTF. Here the CDR3 DNA reads TGTGCCAGTACCCGCACGGGATCTGGGGCCAACGTCCTGACTTTC.

The count of this clone is one. The rearrangement uses TRBV11-3 and TRBJ2-2; a weak D match, TRBD1 (6 bases). The length of the CDR3 is 15 residues. The V and J ends lost 2 bases and 4 bases respectively, with 11 bases between them. The germline CDR1 and CDR2 sequences are SGHNT and YENEEA. The CDR3 DNA is TGTGCCAGCAGCTTAAGTCAGGGGTCCACCGGGGAGCTGTTTTTT. This encodes CASSLSQGSTGELFF.

This sequence joins TRBV5-1 and TRBJ1-6; 7 bases fit TRBD1. This CDR3 has 16 amino acids. V gave up 0 bases and J gave up 9 bases; unmatched junction bases: 9. CDR1 is SGHRS and CDR2 is YFSETQ in the germline V gene. CDR3 DNA sequence: TGCGCCAGCAGCTTGGGCGAAAGACAGGGTGGTTCACCCCTCCACTTT. It encodes CASSLGERQGGSPLHF.

This clone was seen a single time. The V call is TRBV7-2, the J call TRBJ2-7; 12 bases agree with TRBD2. The trim removed 5 bases at V and 2 bases at J, leaving 4 bases unmatched. Per germline, CDR1 SGHTA and CDR2 FQGNSA. The CDR3 loop spans 15 amino acids. CDR3 region: CASSSASGGAYEQYF. The CDR3, as DNA: TGTGCCAGCAGCAGCGCTAGCGGGGGGGCCTACGAGCAGTACTTC.

The rearrangement joins TRBV15 to TRBJ1-1; perhaps TRBD1 as D (6 bases). Germline V gene sequence: CDR1 LNHNV, CDR2 YYDKDF (reference sequence). The CDR3 is made up of 15 amino acids. Trimming left V 1 base short and J 4 bases short, with 13 bases between. CDR3 amino acids: CATSRVGRGATEAFF. The DNA for the CDR3 is TGTGCCACCAGCAGAGTGGGGAGGGGGGCCACTGAAGCTTTCTTT.

The chain employs TRBV6-5 and TRBJ1-2, with TRBD1 matching 8 bases. The CDR3 is 15 residues long. V trimming: 6 bases; J trimming: 4 bases; junction bases outside the gene matches: 10. Germline V lookup: CDR1 MNHEY, CDR2 SVGAGI. Written as DNA, the CDR3 is TGTGCCAGCAGCCATTCAGGGGGCGAGAGCTATGGCTACACCTTC. Amino acids: CASSHSGGESYGYTF.